This record concerns one T cell receptor (beta chain) sequence. Its cognate antigen is unknown. This specimen includes other DNA sequences encoding the same CDR3. The data were obtained in a study of shared clonotypes between healthy human individuals. The study, taken as a whole, reports: The genetic and exposure-history diversity represented was limited by few donors.

Sequencing was at deep level. In the study's own analysis: Junction-only sequences without quality scores were provided by ImmunoSEQ, so filtering was different. Clones were sequenced by immunoSEQ multiplex PCR, and TCRdb holds only the in-frame ones, with some missing. The D gene and trimming were derived from the DNA, and the V and J assignments and clone size from that table. Of about 560,000 clones in the sample, around 76% were seen once. The CDR3 consists of 15 residues. CDR1 SGHRS and CDR2 YFSETQ come from the germline V gene. With 0 bases removed from V and 2 bases from J, the gap between germline ends came to 12 bases.

This chain connects TRBV5-1 to TRBJ2-7; weak D call: TRBD2 (5 bases). The clonotype originates from a woman aged 40 to 50 in good health. Some clones in this sample may be carry-over from other donors' samples. The sample comprised PBMCs. CDR3 region: CASSLGPGSTYEQYF. The CDR3 DNA follows: TGCGCCAGCAGCTTGGGTCCGGGAAGCACCTACGAGCAGTACTTC. The full variable domain, its missing parts supplied by reference TRBV5-1 and TRBJ2-7, is KAGVTQTPRYLIKTRGQQVTLSCSPISGHRSVSWYQQTPGQGLQFLFEYFSETQRNKGNFPGRFSGRQFSNSRSEMNVSTLELGDSALYLCASSLGPGSTYEQYFGPGTRLTVT.